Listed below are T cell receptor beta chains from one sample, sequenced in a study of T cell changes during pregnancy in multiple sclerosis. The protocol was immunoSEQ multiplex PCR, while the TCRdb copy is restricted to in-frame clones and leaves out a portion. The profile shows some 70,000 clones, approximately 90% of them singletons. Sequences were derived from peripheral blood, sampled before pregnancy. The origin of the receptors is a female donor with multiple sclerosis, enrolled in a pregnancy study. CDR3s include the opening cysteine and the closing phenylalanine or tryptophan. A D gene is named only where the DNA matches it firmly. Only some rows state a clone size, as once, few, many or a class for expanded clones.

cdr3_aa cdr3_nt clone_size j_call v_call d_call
CASSPLDRGGRNIQYF TGTGCCAGCAGTCCTCTCGACCGCGGGGGGAGGAACATTCAGTACTTC once TRBJ2-4 TRBV7-6 TRBD2
CASSSWRGQETQYF TGTGCCAGCAGCAGCTGGCGGGGACAAGAGACCCAGTACTTC NA TRBJ2-5 TRBV5-8 NA
CASNVGTSGIYEQYF TGCGCCAGCAACGTGGGGACTAGCGGGATCTACGAGCAGTACTTC NA TRBJ2-7 TRBV5-1 TRBD2
CASSIAGLSIYEQYF TGTGCCAGTAGTATCGCGGGTCTATCTATCTACGAGCAGTACTTC NA TRBJ2-7 TRBV19 NA
CASSRGFDSNQPQHF TGCGCCAGCAGCCGAGGGTTCGATAGCAATCAGCCCCAGCATTTT NA TRBJ1-5 TRBV4-1 NA
CASSPGGNQPQHF TGTGCCAGCAGCCCAGGGGGTAATCAGCCCCAGCATTTT NA TRBJ1-5 TRBV7-2 TRBD1
CASSRRGQANTEAFF TGTGCCAGCAGCAGAAGAGGACAGGCCAACACTGAAGCTTTCTTT NA TRBJ1-1 TRBV7-9 TRBD1
CASRRESDTQYF TGTGCCAGCAGGCGGGAGTCAGATACGCAGTATTTT once TRBJ2-3 TRBV2 TRBD2
CASSLGVFFGVSTGELFF NA NA TRBJ2-2 TRBV13 NA
CASSEWENKPQHF TGTGCCAGCAGTGAGTGGGAGAATAAGCCCCAGCATTTT NA TRBJ1-5 TRBV25-1 NA
CASSQEGGGRNNSPLHF TGCGCCAGCAGCCAAGAGGGGGGGGGCCGAAATAATTCACCCCTCCACTTT NA TRBJ1-6 TRBV4-3 NA
CASSLETGRGTEAFF TGTGCCAGCAGCTTAGAGACGGGTCGGGGAACTGAAGCTTTCTTT once TRBJ1-1 TRBV7-6 NA
CASRSGTSGYNEQFF TGTGCCAGCAGGAGCGGGACTAGCGGATACAATGAGCAGTTCTTC NA TRBJ2-1 TRBV25-1 TRBD2
CAWIAGDPEAFF TGTGCCTGGATTGCGGGGGACCCTGAAGCTTTCTTT once TRBJ1-1 TRBV30 NA
CSVSSLQGYGYTF TGCAGCGTTTCCTCCCTACAGGGCTATGGCTACACCTTC NA TRBJ1-2 TRBV29-1 NA
CASKENAGEGGGYTF TGTGCCAGCAAAGAAAACGCGGGCGAGGGTGGTGGCTACACCTTC NA TRBJ1-2 TRBV7-9 NA
CASSQEERQGYHEQFF TGCGCCAGCAGCCAAGAAGAGCGACAGGGGTACCATGAGCAGTTCTTC NA TRBJ2-1 TRBV4-3 TRBD1
CASSLEGQGKNIQYF TGTGCCAGCAGCCTCGAGGGACAGGGGAAAAACATTCAGTACTTC NA TRBJ2-4 TRBV5-4 TRBD1
CASSREGGDRSDTQYF TGTGCCAGCAGCCGCGAGGGGGGGGATCGTTCAGATACGCAGTATTTT NA TRBJ2-3 TRBV7-3 NA
CASGRDRGDYGYTF TGTGCCAGCGGCCGAGACAGGGGCGACTATGGCTACACCTTC NA TRBJ1-2 TRBV6-5 TRBD1
CASSLSGTGSSYEQYF TGTGCCAGCAGTTTATCTGGGACAGGGTCCTCCTACGAGCAGTACTTC NA TRBJ2-7 TRBV28 TRBD1
CASSPGGASGSYEQYF TGTGCCAGTAGTCCCGGCGGAGCTAGCGGGAGCTACGAGCAGTACTTC NA TRBJ2-7 TRBV19 TRBD2
CASSFGTGRGYTF TGTGCCAGCAGCTTTGGGACAGGCCGTGGCTACACCTTC NA TRBJ1-2 TRBV7-9 TRBD1
CASSSRMHGSGYTF TGTGCCAGCAGTTCGCGGATGCACGGATCCGGCTACACCTTC few TRBJ1-2 TRBV6-5 NA
CASSVSGGSAYGYTF TGTGCCAGCAGCGTATCGGGGGGTTCAGCGTATGGCTACACCTTC NA TRBJ1-2 TRBV9 NA
CASSSGQMNTEAFF TGTGCCAGCAGCTCGGGACAGATGAACACTGAAGCTTTCTTT few TRBJ1-1 TRBV28 TRBD1
CASSTREGAGTEAFF TGTGCCAGTAGTACGCGGGAGGGGGCGGGCACTGAAGCTTTCTTT NA TRBJ1-1 TRBV19 TRBD1
CASSSAGTVGHGYTF TGTGCCAGCAGTTCGGCCGGGACAGTGGGTCATGGCTACACCTTC NA TRBJ1-2 TRBV6-5 TRBD1
CASSSRTGNENTEAFF TGTGCCAGCAGCTCACGGACAGGGAACGAGAACACTGAAGCTTTCTTT NA TRBJ1-1 TRBV11-2 TRBD1
CASSEYSLSNQPQHF TGTGCCAGCAGTGAGTACAGTCTTAGCAATCAGCCCCAGCATTTT NA TRBJ1-5 TRBV6-1 NA
CASSLTQGNYGYTF TGTGCCAGCAGCTTAACCCAGGGTAACTATGGCTACACCTTC NA TRBJ1-2 TRBV7-2 NA
CASSWARGTGELFF TGCGCCAGCAGCTGGGCCCGGGGCACCGGGGAGCTGTTTTTT NA TRBJ2-2 TRBV5-1 NA
CASRPRASTSSGNTIYF TGTGCCAGCAGACCGAGGGCCTCGACCAGCTCTGGAAACACCATATATTTT NA TRBJ1-3 TRBV27 NA
CASSPRGTGGPSETQYF TGTGCCAGCAGCCCCCGAGGAACAGGGGGGCCCTCTGAGACCCAGTACTTC NA TRBJ2-5 TRBV25-1 TRBD1
CASSELAGGGGEQFF TGTGCCAGCAGTGAACTAGCGGGAGGCGGGGGTGAGCAGTTCTTC once TRBJ2-1 TRBV6-1 TRBD2
CASSPHSGSSYNEQFF TGTGCCAGCAGCCCACACAGCGGGAGCTCCTACAATGAGCAGTTCTTC NA TRBJ2-1 TRBV7-3 TRBD2
CASTVGGAGDTQYF TGTGCCAGCACCGTTGGGGGGGCGGGGGATACGCAGTATTTT once TRBJ2-3 TRBV7-2 NA
CASSFFSLRSGASYNEQFF TGTGCCAGCAGCTTCTTTTCCCTGAGGTCGGGTGCCTCCTACAATGAGCAGTTCTTC NA TRBJ2-1 TRBV7-8 NA
CASSDTSESSYEQYF TGTGCCAGCAGCGACACTAGCGAGAGCTCCTACGAGCAGTACTTC NA TRBJ2-7 TRBV4-2 TRBD2
CASSTGGETGSYLGYTF TGTGCCAGCAGTACCGGTGGGGAGACAGGGAGTTATTTGGGCTACACCTTC NA TRBJ1-2 TRBV28 TRBD1
CASSPPGQEPYEQYF TGTGCCAGCAGCCCGCCGGGACAGGAGCCCTACGAGCAGTACTTC once TRBJ2-7 TRBV7-9 TRBD1
CASSPSDYQETQYF TGTGCCAGCTCACCATCCGACTACCAAGAGACCCAGTACTTC once TRBJ2-5 TRBV18 NA
CASSEWGGRGYSPLHF TGTGCCAGCAGTGAATGGGGGGGACGAGGGTATTCACCCCTCCACTTT once TRBJ1-6 TRBV6-1 NA
CASSYRGGPSTDTQYF TGTGCCAGTAGTTACCGGGGGGGGCCCTCCACAGATACGCAGTATTTT NA TRBJ2-3 TRBV19 TRBD2
CASSLDGGPYEQYF TGTGCCAGCAGCCTGGACGGCGGTCCCTACGAGCAGTACTTC NA TRBJ2-7 TRBV5-5 NA
CASSRQGGTGELFF TGTGCCAGCAGCAGACAGGGGGGGACCGGGGAGCTGTTTTTT once TRBJ2-2 TRBV7-8 TRBD1